This entry features one TCR beta chain sequence. Its antigen remains unidentified. The germline V gene encodes CDR1 SEHNR and CDR2 FQNEAQ (reference sequence). This CDR3 has 13 residues. Trimming stripped 5 bases from V and 4 bases from J, with 9 bases between. The PCR employed 60 Vbeta primers together with 13 Jbeta primers. The repertoire was sequenced with immunoSEQ multiplex PCR; TCRdb's copy has only in-frame clones and lacks some. Recorded here are around 100,000 clones; the top ten clones represent about 0.59%. This sample is drawn from a study of cytomegalovirus exposure and HLA in healthy donors. Study as a whole: T cells numbering around 200 million yielded around 120 million unique TCR beta sequences in an earlier analysis.

Study-wide findings and caveats: Later analysis identified a missense DCLRE1C variant that was linked to TCR beta V- and J-gene trimming. Reportedly, fewer N-insertions than the approximately 700-donor mean appeared in an Asian-associated ancestry cluster in a later analysis.

The rearrangement uses TRBV7-9 and TRBJ1-5; D gene unclear. The sample was PBMCs. The TCR comes from a man aged 50 to 60 in good health and CMV-seronegative. CDR3 region: CASSPTKNQPQHF. The CDR3 region has the DNA TGTGCCAGCAGCCCAACAAAGAATCAGCCCCAGCATTTT.